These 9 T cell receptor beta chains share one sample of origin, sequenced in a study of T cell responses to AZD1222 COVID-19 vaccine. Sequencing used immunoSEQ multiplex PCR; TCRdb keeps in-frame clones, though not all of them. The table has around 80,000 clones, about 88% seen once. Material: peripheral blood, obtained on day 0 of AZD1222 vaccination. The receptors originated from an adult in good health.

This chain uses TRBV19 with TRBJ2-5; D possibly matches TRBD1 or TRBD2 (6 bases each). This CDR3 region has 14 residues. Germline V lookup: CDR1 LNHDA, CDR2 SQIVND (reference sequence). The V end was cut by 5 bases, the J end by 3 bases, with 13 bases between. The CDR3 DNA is TGTGCCAGTAGTGACGGGGGCGGCGAAGAGACCCAGTACTTC. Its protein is CASSDGGGEETQYF.

The CDR3 DNA is TGTGCCAGCAGCCAAGCTGGGACTACAACCTACAATGAGCAGTTCTTC. Amino acid sequence: CASSQAGTTTYNEQFF. The chain uses TRBV14 and TRBJ2-1; 7 bases map to TRBD2. CDR1 and CDR2 from the germline V gene are SGHDN and FVKESK. CDR3 length equals 16 residues. V was pared by 1 base and J by 2 bases, with 5 bases of the junction left unmatched.

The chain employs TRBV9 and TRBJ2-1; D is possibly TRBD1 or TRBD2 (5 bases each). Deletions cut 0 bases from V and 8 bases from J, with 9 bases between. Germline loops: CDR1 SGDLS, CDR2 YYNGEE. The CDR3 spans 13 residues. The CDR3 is CASSVVGTDEQFF. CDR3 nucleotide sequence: TGTGCCAGCAGCGTAGTTGGGACCGATGAGCAGTTCTTC.

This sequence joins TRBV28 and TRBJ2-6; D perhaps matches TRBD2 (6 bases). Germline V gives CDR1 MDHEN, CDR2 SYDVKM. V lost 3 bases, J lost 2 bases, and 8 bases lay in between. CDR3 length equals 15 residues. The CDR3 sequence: CASSFGGTGANVLTF. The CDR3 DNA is TGTGCCAGCAGTTTTGGGGGGACTGGGGCCAACGTCCTGACTTTC.

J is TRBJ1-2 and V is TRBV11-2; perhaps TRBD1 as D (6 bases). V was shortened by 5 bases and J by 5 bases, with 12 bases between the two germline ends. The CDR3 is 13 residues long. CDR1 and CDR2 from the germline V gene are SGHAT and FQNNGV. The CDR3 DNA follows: TGTGCCAGCAGCCCGGGGGCAGGGTATGGCTACACCTTC. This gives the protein CASSPGAGYGYTF.

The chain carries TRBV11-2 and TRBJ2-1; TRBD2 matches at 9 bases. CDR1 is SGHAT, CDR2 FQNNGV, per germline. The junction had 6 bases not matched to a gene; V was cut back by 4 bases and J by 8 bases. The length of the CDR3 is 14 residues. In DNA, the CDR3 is TGTGCCAGCAGCTCCCCCGCTAGCGGGGATGAGCAGTTCTTC. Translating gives CASSSPASGDEQFF.

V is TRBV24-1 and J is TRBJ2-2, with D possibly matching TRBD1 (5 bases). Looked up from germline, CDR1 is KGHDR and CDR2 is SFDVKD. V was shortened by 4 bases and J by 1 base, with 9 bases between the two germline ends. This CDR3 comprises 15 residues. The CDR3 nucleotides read TGTGCCACCAGTGACCCCGGACAGAACACCGGGGAGCTGTTTTTT. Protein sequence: CATSDPGQNTGELFF.

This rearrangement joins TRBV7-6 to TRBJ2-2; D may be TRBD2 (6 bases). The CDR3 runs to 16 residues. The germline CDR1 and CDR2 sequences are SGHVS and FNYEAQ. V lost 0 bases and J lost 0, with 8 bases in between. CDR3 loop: CASSLAGGANTGELFF. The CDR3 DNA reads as TGTGCCAGCAGCTTAGCAGGCGGGGCGAACACCGGGGAGCTGTTTTTT.

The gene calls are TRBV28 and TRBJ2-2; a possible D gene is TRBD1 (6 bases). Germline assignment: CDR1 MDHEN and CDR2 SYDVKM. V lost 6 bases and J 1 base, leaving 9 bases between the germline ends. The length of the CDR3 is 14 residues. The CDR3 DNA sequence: TGTGCCAGCAGGGACAGATGGAACACCGGGGAGCTGTTTTTT. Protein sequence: CASRDRWNTGELFF. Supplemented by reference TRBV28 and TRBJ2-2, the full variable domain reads DVKVTQSSRYLVKRTGEKVFLECVQDMDHENMFWYRQDPGLGLRLIYFSYDVKMKEKGDIPEGYSVSREKKERFSLILESASTNQTSMYLCASRDRWNTGELFFGEGSRLTVL.